This TCR beta chain was sequenced during a study of CD8+ T cells in alopecia areata. Findings of the study overall: Lesional scalp, especially alopecia totalis/universalis, showed higher clonality than normal scalp.

V was pared by 6 bases and J by 6 bases, with 17 bases between. Germline V gene data show CDR1 as SNHLY and CDR2 as FYNNEI. CDR3 length: 15 amino acids. Extraction of RNA preceded its reverse transcription into cDNA, which served as the sequencing template. Using immunoSEQ multiplex PCR, the repertoire was profiled, and TCRdb retains in-frame clones only, with some absent. The sample carries approximately 100,000 clones, 35% to 45% recorded once. Researchers gathered lesional scalp punch biopsies and peripheral blood from patients with alopecia areata. About this clone itself: Its antigen remains unknown.

The gene calls are TRBV2 and TRBJ2-2, with a possible D match to TRBD2 (6 bases). The sample was CD4+ T cells sorted from blood. This clonotype was sampled from a human donor with alopecia areata. In DNA, the CDR3 is TGTGCCAGCAGGGGCCAGACTAGTCAGGCCGGGGAGCTGTTTTTT. Encoded protein: CASRGQTSQAGELFF. The full variable domain, its missing parts supplied by reference TRBV2 and TRBJ2-2, is EPEVTQTPSHQVTQMGQEVILRCVPISNHLYFYWYRQILGQKVEFLVSFYNNEISEKSEIFDDQFSVERPDGSNFTLKIRSTKLEDSAMYFCASRGQTSQAGELFFGEGSRLTVL.